Following are 6 T cell receptor beta chains from one sample sequenced in a study of T-cell reconstitution after alpha-beta-depleted transplantation in children. Library preparation (for TCRbeta) was performed with unique molecular identifiers. TCRdb re-called the PCR reads with MiXCR, one entry per CDR3 protein. Among about 900,000 distinct CDR3 sequences listed, less than 30% were seen once. The material sequenced was PBMCs, mostly from graft donor cells, taken 360 days after TCRalphabeta/CD19-depleted stem cell transplant. The source of these receptors is a boy under three years old who had a stem cell transplant for SCID, so the T cells may come from the graft donor.

The table lists this clonotype with a few counts. This chain connects TRBV12-3 or TRBV12-4 to TRBJ2-5, with D possibly TRBD2 on 5 matching bases. The V end lost 8 bases, the J end lost 3 bases, and 22 bases lay between the germline ends. There are 16 residues in the CDR3. DNA of the CDR3: TGTGCCAGCGGGAGTGATGTTACCTCTAGTAAAGAGACCCAGTACTTC. Translated, it gives CASGSDVTSSKETQYF.

This clonotype was picked up one time. This chain connects TRBV20-1 to TRBJ2-1; 9 nucleotides agree with TRBD2. Germline V gene sequence: CDR1 DFQATT, CDR2 SNEGSKA (reference sequence). The CDR3 consists of 17 residues. With V trimmed by 3 bases and J by 4 bases, 13 bases remained unmatched. Here the CDR3 DNA reads TGCAGTGCTAGTAGCCGGGGTGAGCGGGGGGTATACAATGAGCAGTTCTTC. It specifies CSASSRGERGVYNEQFF.

V is TRBV6-1 and J is TRBJ2-7; D could derive from TRBD1 or TRBD2 (5 bases each). The CDR3 totals 14 residues. V lost 5 bases to trimming and J lost 4 bases, with 15 bases between them. Germline assignment: CDR1 MNHNS and CDR2 SASEGT. The CDR3 protein is CASSPGRISYEQYF. Written as DNA, the CDR3 is TGTGCCAGCAGTCCGGGACGGATTTCATACGAGCAGTACTTC.

This clonotype has more than one count but fewer than ten. V is TRBV19 and J is TRBJ2-7; D may match TRBD1 or TRBD2 (5 bases each). Germline V gene lookup returns CDR1 LNHDA and CDR2 SQIVND (reference sequence). V was shortened by 10 bases and J by 0 bases, with 16 bases between the two germline ends. The CDR3 consists of 14 residues. This CDR3 reads CATFPGTPSYEQYF. CDR3 nucleotides: TGTGCCACGTTTCCCGGGACGCCCTCCTACGAGCAGTACTTC.

The count of this clonotype is one. The CDR3 coding sequence is TGTGCCAGCATGGGTCCGTTTCAGCGGGGATACAATGAGCAGTTCTTC. Translating gives CASMGPFQRGYNEQFF. The genes are TRBV2 and TRBJ2-1, with TRBD2 identical over 7 bases. The length of the CDR3 is 16 residues. V shed 7 bases and J 4 bases; nucleotides not matched to a gene: 13. CDR1 and CDR2 (germline): SNHLY, FYNNEI.

This chain links TRBV20-1 with TRBJ1-6; D is uncertain. Germline CDR1 reads DFQATT; CDR2 reads SNEGSKA (reference sequence). The CDR3 has 12 residues. V was shortened by 3 bases and J by 17 bases, with 17 bases between the two germline ends. CDR3 nucleotide sequence: TGCAGTGCTAGGCCCGAATTAACGACAATCCACTTT. Encoded protein: CSARPELTTIHF.